This record concerns one T cell receptor (beta chain) sequence. What it binds is not known. The entry originates in a study of CD8+ T cells in alopecia areata. General study findings and limits: Lesional scalp, especially alopecia totalis/universalis, showed higher clonality than normal scalp.

Extracted from the samples, RNA was reverse transcribed into cDNA to serve as the sequencing template. The method was immunoSEQ multiplex PCR; TCRdb's version includes in-frame clones alone and lacks a portion of them. The table has 90,000 to 150,000 clones, less than 70% seen once. The germline V gene encodes CDR1 SNHLY and CDR2 FYNNEI. The CDR3 runs 14 residues. Trimming left V 0 bases short and J 9 bases short, with 12 bases between. This receptor was obtained from a human donor in good health. The genes are TRBV2 and TRBJ2-1; a possible D gene is TRBD2 (7 bases). The sequenced material came from CD4+ T cells sorted from blood. Here the CDR3 reads CASSEAGGPSEQFF. In DNA, the CDR3 is TGTGCCAGCAGTGAAGCGGGGGGGCCTAGTGAGCAGTTCTTC.